This passage covers 18 T cell receptor beta chains from one sample sequenced in a study of T cells in Graves' hyperthyroidism and ophthalmopathy. Regions amplified from RNA transcripts were the TCR beta CDR3 regions. HTBI primers were the set used in a first-round RT-PCR of the TCR CDR3. TCRdb reprocessed the multiplex PCR reads with MiXCR, giving one entry per CDR3 protein. The top ten clones hold more than 25% of a sample with 450,000 to 650,000 distinct CDR3 sequences, roughly 20% of them seen once. Sequencing input: blood. These receptors came from a man aged 18 to 30 with Graves' hyperthyroidism.

The rearrangement uses TRBV30 and TRBJ2-7; 8 bases map to TRBD1. CDR1 is GTSNPN and CDR2 is SVGIG in the germline V gene (reference sequence). This CDR3 region has 13 residues. Trimming cost V 0 bases and J 6 bases; bases outside gene matches: 4. In DNA form, the CDR3 reads TGTGCCTGGAGTGTTGGAGGGACAGGCGAGCAGTACTTC. This sequence encodes CAWSVGGTGEQYF.

This clonotype came up many times. The chain combines TRBV28 with TRBJ1-5; perhaps TRBD1 as D (6 bases). Looked up from germline, CDR1 is MDHEN and CDR2 is SYDVKM. Trimming shortened V by 5 bases and J by 11 bases, and 13 bases separated the two germline ends. CDR3 length: 12 residues. The CDR3 loop reads CASSPDRRAQHF. The DNA of the CDR3 is TGTGCCAGCAGTCCGGACAGAAGGGCCCAGCATTTT.

The genes are TRBV7-3 and TRBJ2-7; TRBD1 agrees at 10 bases. The trim removed 1 base at V and 4 bases at J, leaving 4 bases unmatched. This CDR3 comprises 15 residues. Germline lookup yields CDR1 SGHTA and CDR2 FQGTGA. The CDR3 protein is CASSLKGQGFYEQYF. In DNA form, the CDR3 reads TGTGCCAGCAGCTTAAAGGGACAGGGGTTTTACGAGCAGTACTTC.

The genes are TRBV12-3 or TRBV12-4 and TRBJ1-5, with 10 bases fitting TRBD1. The CDR3 loop spans 17 amino acids. Germline trimming cut 5 bases from V and 2 bases from J; bases unmatched to any gene: 9. The CDR3 DNA sequence: TGTGCCAGCAGTGAAAACGGACAGGGGGTCGGCAATCAGCCCCAGCATTTT. Protein: CASSENGQGVGNQPQHF.

There are many counts of this clonotype. V gene TRBV13 combines with J gene TRBJ1-2; no clear D gene. This CDR3 contains 14 residues. The germline V gene encodes CDR1 PRHDT and CDR2 FYEKMQ (reference sequence). Trimming removed 5 bases from V and 7 bases from J, with 17 bases in between. DNA of the CDR3: TGTGCCAGCAGCCCCCCGGGGATCCTGCTTGGCTACACCTTC. Translation: CASSPPGILLGYTF.

The CDR3 region is CASSSQGPEQYF. The DNA for the CDR3 is TGTGCCAGCAGTTCCCAGGGTCCCGAGCAGTACTTC. The chain is built from TRBV12-3 or TRBV12-4 and TRBJ2-7, with D perhaps TRBD1 (5 bases). V lost 4 bases to trimming and J lost 6 bases, with 10 bases between them. CDR3 size: 12 residues.

The rearrangement joins TRBV7-9 to TRBJ1-3; D gene ambiguous. Between the trimmed V and J ends, which lost 1 base and 3 bases, there was a span of 10 bases. The CDR3 loop spans 15 amino acids. Germline assignment: CDR1 SEHNR and CDR2 FQNEAQ (reference sequence). The CDR3 nucleotides read TGTGCCAGCAGCTTAGAGCGAGACGTTGGAAACACCATATATTTT. This codes for CASSLERDVGNTIYF.

This clonotype turned up a few times. A much larger clone differs from this one at a single base, so this may be a read error. V is TRBV19 and J is TRBJ1-1, with D unresolved. Germline V gene lookup returns CDR1 LNHDA and CDR2 SQIVND (reference sequence). The V end lost 9 bases, the J end lost 6 bases, and 20 bases lay between the germline ends. The CDR3 runs 14 residues. The CDR3: CASLPDGIDAEAFF. The CDR3 nucleotides read TGTGCCAGCCTACCTGACGGGATCGACGCTGAAGCTTTCTTT.

In its sample, this clonotype was seen many times. The V gene is TRBV12-3 or TRBV12-4, the J gene TRBJ2-5; D uncertain. V was pared by 5 bases and J by 3 bases, with 13 bases between. The CDR3 length is 14 residues. The CDR3 spells CASSIVVDEETQYF. CDR3 DNA sequence: TGTGCCAGCAGTATTGTAGTCGATGAAGAGACCCAGTACTTC.

This clonotype came up many times. For the CDR3, the DNA is TGTGCCAGCAGTTTATCCAGGATAAATCAGCCCCAGCATTTT. Amino acid sequence: CASSLSRINQPQHF. The chain recombines TRBV28 with TRBJ1-5; D is undetermined. The V end was cut by 1 base, the J end by 4 bases, with 8 bases between. Germline CDR1 is MDHEN and CDR2 is SYDVKM. The CDR3 runs to 14 residues.

This clonotype occurred a few times. V gene TRBV12-3 or TRBV12-4 combines with J gene TRBJ1-2, with D unclear. This CDR3 contains 12 residues. V dropped 5 bases and J dropped 5 bases, with 9 bases sitting between them. Here the CDR3 reads CASSPDLYGYTF. In nucleotides, the CDR3 is TGTGCCAGCAGTCCCGACTTATATGGCTACACCTTC.

The V and J genes are TRBV9 and TRBJ1-3; a weak D match, TRBD1 (6 bases). The CDR3 spans 15 residues. Germline V gene data show CDR1 as SGDLS and CDR2 as YYNGEE. The germline V and J ends were trimmed by 4 bases and 4 bases, with 15 bases remaining between them. CDR3: CASSNTGGVGNTIYF. For the CDR3, the DNA is TGTGCCAGCAGCAACACCGGGGGCGTCGGAAACACCATATATTTT.

Many counts were recorded for this clonotype. This chain joins TRBV7-9 and TRBJ1-1; 8 bases line up with TRBD1. Per germline, CDR1 SEHNR and CDR2 FQNEAQ (reference sequence). This CDR3 has 12 amino acids. Trimming removed 3 bases from V and 8 bases from J; junction bases left unmatched: 2. CDR3 nucleotide sequence: TGTGCCAGCAGCTTTACAGGGGGGGAAGCTTTCTTT. As protein: CASSFTGGEAFF. Supplemented by reference TRBV7-9 and TRBJ1-1, the full variable domain reads DTGVSQNPRHKITKRGQNVTFRCDPISEHNRLYWYRQTLGQGPEFLTYFQNEAQLEKSRLLSDRFSAERPKGSFSTLEIQRTEQGDSAMYLCASSFTGGEAFFGQGTRLTVV.

There are a few counts of this clonotype. The V gene is TRBV12-5, the J gene TRBJ1-1; D ambiguous. CDR1 is LGHNT, CDR2 FRNRAP, per germline. The CDR3 consists of 12 residues. The V end lost 5 bases, the J end lost 3 bases, and 7 bases lay between the germline ends. The CDR3 region has the DNA TGTGCTAGTGGTCCCCCCTACACTGAAGCTTTCTTT. As protein: CASGPPYTEAFF.

This clonotype was seen only a few times. The V call is TRBV6-5, the J call TRBJ1-2, with 7 nucleotides matching TRBD1. This CDR3 is built from 15 residues. J was trimmed by 4 bases and V by 4 bases; bases with no gene match: 9. From germline, CDR1 is MNHEY and CDR2 SVGAGI. The CDR3 loop reads CASSLVSGGSYGYTF. In nucleotides, the CDR3 is TGTGCCAGCAGTTTGGTCTCAGGGGGTTCCTATGGCTACACCTTC.

This clonotype was observed many times. V gene TRBV20-1 combines with J gene TRBJ1-3, with a weak D call TRBD1 (5 bases). There are 14 residues in the CDR3. The ends were cut back, 4 bases at V and 3 bases at J, with 13 bases in the middle. Germline CDR1 is DFQATT and CDR2 is SNEGSKA (reference sequence). DNA of the CDR3: TGCAGTGCTACTGTCAGGGCTGGTGGAAACACCATATATTTT. Translated, it gives CSATVRAGGNTIYF.

V and J are TRBV7-2 and TRBJ2-7, with TRBD2 identical over 9 bases. From germline, CDR1 is SGHTA and CDR2 FQGNSA. This CDR3 is 14 amino acids long. Trimming at V came to 4 bases and at J to 6 bases, leaving 7 bases not matched to a gene. In DNA, the CDR3 is TGTGCCAGCAGCTCCCTCGGACTAGCGCTCGAGCAGTACTTC. The encoded protein is CASSSLGLALEQYF.

This clonotype was counted many times. The chain couples TRBV24-1 to TRBJ2-2; TRBD1 matches 7 bases. CDR3 length: 14 amino acids. The J segment lost 4 bases and the V segment lost 6 bases, leaving 4 bases of the junction unmatched. Germline V gene lookup returns CDR1 KGHDR and CDR2 SFDVKD. CDR3: CATSWTGGTGELFF. In DNA, the CDR3 is TGTGCCACCAGTTGGACAGGAGGCACCGGGGAGCTGTTTTTT.